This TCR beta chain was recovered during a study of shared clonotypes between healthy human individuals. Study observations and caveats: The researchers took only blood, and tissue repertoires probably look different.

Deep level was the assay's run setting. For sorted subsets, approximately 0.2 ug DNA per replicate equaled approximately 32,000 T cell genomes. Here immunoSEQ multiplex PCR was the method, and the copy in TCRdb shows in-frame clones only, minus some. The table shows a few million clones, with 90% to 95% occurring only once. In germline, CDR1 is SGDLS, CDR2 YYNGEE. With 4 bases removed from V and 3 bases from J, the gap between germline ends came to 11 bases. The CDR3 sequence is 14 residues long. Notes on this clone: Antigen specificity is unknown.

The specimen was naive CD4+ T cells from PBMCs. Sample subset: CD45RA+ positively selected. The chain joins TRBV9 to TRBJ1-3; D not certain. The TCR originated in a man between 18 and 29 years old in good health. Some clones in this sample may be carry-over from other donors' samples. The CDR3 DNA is TGTGCCAGCAGCCGTAGCGAGCTTGGAAACACCATATATTTT. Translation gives CASSRSELGNTIYF.